One and the same sample provided the 20 T cell receptor beta chains below, sequenced in a study of T-cell reconstitution after alpha-beta-depleted transplantation in children. During its preparation, the TCRbeta library received unique molecular identifiers. MiXCR was run by TCRdb on the PCR reads, yielding one entry per CDR3 protein. The sample has around 580,000 distinct CDR3 sequences; 23% are singletons. The material sequenced was PBMCs, mostly from graft donor cells, taken 360 days after TCRalphabeta/CD19-depleted stem cell transplant. The receptor source for this set is a boy under two years old who had a stem cell transplant for acute myeloid leukemia, so the T cells may come from the graft donor.

This clonotype turned up a few times. The chain joins TRBV6-5 to TRBJ2-4; 7 bases are shared with TRBD1. Per the germline V gene, CDR1 is MNHEY and CDR2 is SVGAGI. V shed 2 bases and J 1 base; nucleotides not matched to a gene: 5. The CDR3 has 16 residues. This chain's CDR3 is CASSYERGPAKNIQYF. CDR3 bases: TGTGCCAGCAGTTACGAGAGGGGGCCTGCCAAAAACATTCAGTACTTC.

CDR3 in amino acids: CASSLGGQDWGEKLFF. For the CDR3, the DNA is TGTGCCAGCAGTTTAGGGGGGCAGGATTGGGGTGAAAAACTGTTTTTT. The chain has TRBV12-3 or TRBV12-4 and TRBJ1-4, with TRBD1 as a possible D gene (6 bases). The CDR3 is made up of 16 amino acids. Trimming cost V 1 base and J 7 bases, with 16 bases left between them.

The V and J genes are TRBV25-1 and TRBJ1-2, with D unclear. The germline V gene has CDR1 MGHDK and CDR2 SYGVNS. V lost 3 bases and J lost 4, with 15 bases in between. The CDR3 has 15 amino acids. CDR3 protein: CASSDKIGLIYGYTF. Here the CDR3 DNA reads TGTGCCAGCAGTGATAAGATAGGGCTCATCTATGGCTACACCTTC.

Remarks on this clonotype: This CDR3 fails to terminate in the conserved phenylalanine or tryptophan, so it likely reflects a read error. The chain links TRBV29-1 to TRBJ2-7, with D possibly being TRBD1 or TRBD2 (5 bases each). The V gene lost 6 bases and the J gene lost 5 bases, with 26 bases spanning the gap. Germline CDR1 is SQVTM and CDR2 is ANQGSEA. This CDR3 contains 16 residues. The CDR3 reads CSVGNTGRGDGHEQYS. CDR3 coding DNA: TGCAGCGTCGGGAATACAGGTAGGGGCGACGGCCACGAGCAGTACTCC.

This clonotype was detected only a few times. V usage is TRBV3-1 and J usage is TRBJ2-5; TRBD2 aligns across 13 bases. Germline V gene sequence: CDR1 LGHDT, CDR2 YNNKEL (reference sequence). The V gene end was trimmed by 6 bases and the J gene end by 9 bases; junction bases not matched to a gene: 10. This CDR3 has 15 residues. The CDR3 DNA reads TGTGCCAGCAGACCGACTAGCGGGGGGTCTGGTCCCCAGTACTTC. It translates to CASRPTSGGSGPQYF.

This clonotype showed up many times. The V gene is TRBV30, the J gene TRBJ2-7; 8 positions agree with TRBD1. Germline lookup yields CDR1 GTSNPN and CDR2 SVGIG (reference sequence). There are 13 residues in the CDR3. Trimming at V came to 5 bases and at J to 5 bases, leaving 8 bases not matched to a gene. The CDR3 DNA sequence: TGTGCCTGGGACCCCCGGGACAGGAACGAGCAGTACTTC. Protein sequence: CAWDPRDRNEQYF.

This clonotype was detected ten times or more. The V and J genes are TRBV4-3 and TRBJ2-2; D call uncertain. CDR3 length: 14 residues. Germline CDR1 reads LGHNA; CDR2 reads YSLEER. V lost 2 bases and J lost 1, with 5 bases in between. The CDR3, as DNA: TGCGCCAGCAGCCAAATAGGGAACACCGGGGAGCTGTTTTTT. It yields the protein CASSQIGNTGELFF.

This clonotype was observed a handful of times. The J gene is TRBJ1-2, the V gene TRBV29-1, with D hard to call. The CDR3 extends over 12 amino acids. Trimming took 6 bases from V and 3 from J, leaving 11 bases between them. CDR1 is SQVTM, CDR2 ANQGSEA, per germline. This CDR3 is CSVFLRYYGYTF. CDR3 sequence (DNA): TGCAGCGTATTTCTCAGATACTATGGCTACACCTTC.

In its sample, this clonotype was seen a few times. The chain carries TRBV20-1 and TRBJ2-7; possible D gene TRBD1, 6 bases. The V end was cut by 0 bases, the J end by 1 base, with 7 bases between. This CDR3 has 13 amino acids. In germline, CDR1 is DFQATT, CDR2 SNEGSKA (reference sequence). CDR3 sequence (DNA): TGCAGTGCTAGAGATGGACAGTCCTACGAGCAGTACGTC. It translates to CSARDGQSYEQYV.

The sample holds many counts of this clonotype. The genes are TRBV28 and TRBJ1-6; perhaps TRBD1 as D (6 bases). V was clipped by 6 bases and J by 8 bases, with 14 bases between them. The CDR3 contains 14 residues. Germline V gene data show CDR1 as MDHEN and CDR2 as SYDVKM. The CDR3 is CASSNGQLYSPLHF. The DNA for the CDR3 is TGTGCCAGCAGCAACGGACAGTTGTATTCACCCCTCCACTTT.

The rearrangement links TRBV7-9 to TRBJ2-1, with TRBD2 identical over 9 bases. There are 15 residues in the CDR3. After removal of 6 bases from V and 0 bases from J, the junction contained 3 bases not matched to a gene. CDR1 SEHNR and CDR2 FQNEAQ come from the germline V gene (reference sequence). The chain's CDR3 is CASRPSGNSYNEQFF. The CDR3 DNA follows: TGTGCCAGCAGACCTAGCGGGAACTCCTACAATGAGCAGTTCTTC.

The V call is TRBV6-1, the J call TRBJ1-6, with 8 bases lining up with TRBD1. Germline lookup yields CDR1 MNHNS and CDR2 SASEGT. The CDR3 extends over 14 amino acids. The V segment lost 6 bases and the J segment 10 bases; nucleotides outside the gene matches: 8. CDR3 sequence reads: CASSPGQGWSPLHF. The CDR3 DNA sequence: TGTGCCAGCAGCCCCGGACAGGGCTGGTCACCCCTCCACTTT.

This clonotype has a count of ten or more. The J gene is TRBJ1-1, the V gene TRBV12-3 or TRBV12-4; D unclear. V was shortened by 3 bases and J by 3 bases, with 11 bases between the two germline ends. This CDR3 region has 14 residues. The CDR3 spells CASSFGGRYTEAFF. CDR3 DNA: TGTGCCAGCAGTTTTGGCGGGAGGTACACTGAAGCTTTCTTT.

The chain employs TRBV20-1 and TRBJ2-1, with TRBD2 matching 9 bases. Germline values: CDR1 DFQATT, CDR2 SNEGSKA (reference sequence). The CDR3 contains 14 residues. The trim removed 6 bases at V and 3 bases at J, leaving 6 bases unmatched. The CDR3 DNA is TGCAGTGCCACGACTAGCGGAAACTACAATGAGCAGTTCTTC. Its protein is CSATTSGNYNEQFF.

This rearrangement joins TRBV20-1 to TRBJ2-7, with D hard to call. This CDR3 spans 13 amino acids. V was clipped by 6 bases and J by 3 bases, with 15 bases between them. The germline gives CDR1 DFQATT, CDR2 SNEGSKA (reference sequence). CDR3 DNA sequence: TGCAGTGCGAGCGACGGACCAGGCTACGAGCAGTACGTC. Its protein product is CSASDGPGYEQYV.

This sequence joins TRBV5-4 and TRBJ2-5; possible D gene TRBD2, 6 bases. The germline V gene encodes CDR1 SGHNT and CDR2 YYREEE (reference sequence). V was trimmed by 4 bases and J by 2 bases, leaving 15 bases between them. The CDR3 runs 15 residues. The CDR3 loop is CASSHLGTEQETQYF. The CDR3 DNA follows: TGTGCCAGCAGCCACCTCGGGACTGAGCAAGAGACCCAGTACTTC.

The chain links TRBV28 to TRBJ2-1, with 8 nucleotides matching TRBD1. The CDR3 loop spans 16 amino acids. Germline V CDR1 and CDR2: MDHEN, SYDVKM. V shed 5 bases, J shed 4 bases, and the junction held 10 bases outside the gene matches. The CDR3, as DNA: TGTGCCAGCAGTCCCCTCATAGGACAGGGTTACAATGAGCAGTTCTTC. It specifies CASSPLIGQGYNEQFF.

This clonotype was observed a handful of times. In DNA form, the CDR3 reads TGCGCCAGCAGTGTGGGTCAGGGAGCATCCGGGGAGCTGTTTTTT. Its protein is CASSVGQGASGELFF. The V gene is TRBV10-1, the J gene TRBJ2-2; D may match TRBD1 or TRBD2 (5 bases each). The germline CDR1 and CDR2 sequences are WNHNN and SYGVQD (reference sequence). The length of the CDR3 is 15 residues. The V and J ends lost 4 bases and 6 bases respectively, with 15 bases between them.

This clonotype was recorded once. One end of the junction fails to match germline, which may point to a read error. The chain uses TRBV12-3 or TRBV12-4 and TRBJ2-4, with TRBD2 matching 8 bases. CDR3 length: 12 residues. The CDR3 region has the DNA TGTGCCAGCAGTAGTATCGGGGGGGAAGCGAAGTTC. Its protein is CASSSIGGEAKF.

This clonotype occurred many times. V and J are TRBV7-9 and TRBJ2-7, with 9 positions matching TRBD1. The CDR3 is 15 residues long. Trimming cost V 4 bases and J 6 bases; bases outside gene matches: 10. Germline V gene lookup returns CDR1 SEHNR and CDR2 FQNEAQ (reference sequence). The CDR3 region is CASSSGTGRSSEQYF. The DNA for the CDR3 is TGTGCCAGCAGCTCCGGGACAGGGAGGTCAAGCGAGCAGTACTTC. The full variable domain, completed using reference TRBV7-9 and TRBJ2-7, is DTGVSQNPRHKITKRGQNVTFRCDPISEHNRLYWYRQTLGQGPEFLTYFQNEAQLEKSRLLSDRFSAERPKGSFSTLEIQRTEQGDSAMYLCASSSGTGRSSEQYFGPGTRLTVT.